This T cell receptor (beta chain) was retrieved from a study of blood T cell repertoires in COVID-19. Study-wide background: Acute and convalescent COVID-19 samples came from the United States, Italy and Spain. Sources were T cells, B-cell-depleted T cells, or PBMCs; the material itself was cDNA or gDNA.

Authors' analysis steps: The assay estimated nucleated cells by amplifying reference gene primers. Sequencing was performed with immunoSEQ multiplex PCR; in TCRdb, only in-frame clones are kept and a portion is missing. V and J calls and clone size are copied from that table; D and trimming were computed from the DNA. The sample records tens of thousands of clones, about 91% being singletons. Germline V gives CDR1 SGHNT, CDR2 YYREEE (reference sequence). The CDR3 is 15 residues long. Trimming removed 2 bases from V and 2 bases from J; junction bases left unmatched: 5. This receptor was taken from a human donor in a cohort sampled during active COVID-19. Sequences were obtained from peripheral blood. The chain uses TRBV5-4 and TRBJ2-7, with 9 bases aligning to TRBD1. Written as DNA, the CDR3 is TGTGCCAGCAGCTTCCGGACAGGGGTGACCTACGAGCAGTACTTC. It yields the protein CASSFRTGVTYEQYF.